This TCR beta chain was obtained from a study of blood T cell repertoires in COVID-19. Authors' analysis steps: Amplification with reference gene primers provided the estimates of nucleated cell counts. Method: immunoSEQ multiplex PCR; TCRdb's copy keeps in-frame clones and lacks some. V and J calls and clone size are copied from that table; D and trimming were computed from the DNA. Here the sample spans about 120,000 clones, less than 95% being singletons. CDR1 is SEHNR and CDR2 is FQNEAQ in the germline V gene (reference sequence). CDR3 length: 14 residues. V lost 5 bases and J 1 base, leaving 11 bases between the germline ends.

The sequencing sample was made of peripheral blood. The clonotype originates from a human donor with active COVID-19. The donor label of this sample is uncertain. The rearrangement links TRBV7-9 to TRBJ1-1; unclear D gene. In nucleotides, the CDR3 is TGTGCCAGCAGCCCCGAGGTCCCGAACACTGAAGCTTTCTTT. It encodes CASSPEVPNTEAFF.